The clone carrying this T cell receptor (beta chain) was detected only a few times. iRepertoire HTBI primers and Arm-PCR of CDR3 regions built TCR beta libraries. TCRdb processed the multiplex PCR reads anew with MiXCR; each CDR3 protein has one entry. The sample lists 310,000 or so distinct CDR3 sequences; about 19% were seen once. This sample was taken from a study of regulatory T cells in long-lasting Graves disease. Specified time point: persistent/refractory GD, antithyroid drugs over 5 years with positive TRAb. RNA from PBMCs was the source of the TCR library. The CDR3 totals 18 residues. J was trimmed by 2 bases and V by 2 bases; bases with no gene match: 11. CDR1 is MNHEY and CDR2 is SVGEGT in the germline V gene.

The TCR originated in a female donor with Graves disease. The chain couples TRBV6-2 or TRBV6-3 to TRBJ2-7; 11 bases fit TRBD2. The source was peripheral blood mononuclear cells (PBMCs), collected when the disease was refractory, from a patient treated with antithyroid drugs. The CDR3 is CASSYEWGTSGTAYEQYF. In DNA, the CDR3 is TGTGCCAGCAGTTACGAGTGGGGGACTAGCGGTACTGCCTACGAGCAGTACTTC.